The 25 T cell receptor beta chains below come from one sample, sequenced in a study of T cell repertoires in cytomegalovirus infection. A single record per CDR3 protein comes from TCRdb applying MiXCR to the reads. The sample shows 200,000 or so distinct CDR3 sequences, roughly 20% of them seen only once. Sequencing used PBMCs. The source of these receptors is a human donor in good health (CMV status not recorded). Some clones in this sample may be carry-over from other donors' samples.

A single count supports this clonotype. This clone may be a read error of a much larger clone one base away. The chain recombines TRBV20-1 with TRBJ1-1, with D tentatively TRBD1 (6 bases). V lost 4 bases to trimming and J lost 1 base, with 16 bases between them. Germline-derived CDR1 and CDR2 are DFQATT and SNEGSKA (reference sequence). This CDR3 is built from 15 residues. CDR3 loop: CSAMQQGIWNTEAFF. CDR3 DNA sequence: TGCAGTGCTATGCAACAGGGAATATGGAACACTGAAGCTTTCTTT.

This chain uses TRBV28 with TRBJ2-7, with 15 positions matching TRBD2. Unmatched junction bases numbered 6, after V lost 5 bases and J lost 7 bases. The CDR3 length is 15 residues. Germline values: CDR1 MDHEN, CDR2 SYDVKM. CDR3 in DNA: TGTGCCAGCAGTCGCCGTGGACTAGCGGGAGGGGAGCAGTACTTC. The encoded protein is CASSRRGLAGGEQYF. Using reference TRBV28 and TRBJ2-7 for the parts outside the CDR3, the full variable domain is DVKVTQSSRYLVKRTGEKVFLECVQDMDHENMFWYRQDPGLGLRLIYFSYDVKMKEKGDIPEGYSVSREKKERFSLILESASTNQTSMYLCASSRRGLAGGEQYFGPGTRLTVT.

This rearrangement joins TRBV6-5 to TRBJ1-5; D call uncertain. V was cut by 7 bases and J by 2 bases, with 18 bases left in between. Germline-derived CDR1 and CDR2 are MNHEY and SVGAGI. The CDR3 sequence is 16 residues long. Written as DNA, the CDR3 is TGTGCCAGCACAAAGGACGGGCCGGCGGGCAATCAGCCCCAGCATTTT. It encodes CASTKDGPAGNQPQHF.

The table lists this clonotype with many counts. In DNA form, the CDR3 reads TGTGCCAGCAGCTTGCAACAGGGGCGGGGGGAGACCCAGTACTTC. This codes for CASSLQQGRGETQYF. The chain employs TRBV7-6 and TRBJ2-5; the D gene could be TRBD1 or TRBD2 (7 bases each). Germline V gives CDR1 SGHVS, CDR2 FNYEAQ. Trimming took 3 bases from V and 5 from J, leaving 16 bases between them. The CDR3 is 15 residues long.

This chain uses TRBV7-8 with TRBJ1-5, with 7 bases aligning to TRBD1. V lost 3 bases, J lost 6 bases, and 11 bases stayed unmatched. Germline V gene sequence: CDR1 SGHVS, CDR2 FQNEAQ. The CDR3 extends over 16 amino acids. CDR3 loop: CASSFLDRVVGQPQHF. The DNA of the CDR3 is TGTGCCAGCAGCTTCTTAGACAGGGTTGTCGGTCAGCCCCAGCATTTT. Complete variable domain (other parts from reference TRBV7-8 and TRBJ1-5): GAGVSQSPRYKVAKRGQDVALRCDPISGHVSLFWYQQALGQGPEFLTYFQNEAQLDKSGLPSDRFFAERPEGSVSTLKIQRTQQEDSAVYLCASSFLDRVVGQPQHFGDGTRLSIL.

In its sample, this clonotype was seen a few times. V gene TRBV20-1 combines with J gene TRBJ1-2; TRBD1 might be the D (5 bases). The germline CDR1 and CDR2 sequences are DFQATT and SNEGSKA (reference sequence). The germline V and J ends were trimmed by 1 base and 2 bases, with 14 bases remaining between them. The CDR3 contains 15 residues. CDR3 loop: CSARALRGPNYGYTF. The CDR3 DNA is TGCAGTGCTAGAGCTCTCCGGGGACCAAACTATGGCTACACCTTC.

This clonotype was observed at least ten times. The J gene is TRBJ1-1, the V gene TRBV6-1; D may be TRBD1 (5 bases). From germline, CDR1 is MNHNS and CDR2 SASEGT. The CDR3 totals 14 residues. Trimming cost V 7 bases and J 4 bases, with 16 bases left between them. CDR3 in DNA: TGTGCCAGCACTCCCGGAATCGGGGCCACTGAAGCTTTCTTT. The encoded protein is CASTPGIGATEAFF.

As regards this clonotype: An end of the junction does not agree with germline; a read error may underlie this. The chain is built from TRBV19 and TRBJ1-2; D is unresolved. The germline CDR1 and CDR2 sequences are LNHDA and SQIVND (reference sequence). This CDR3 spans 11 amino acids. CDR3 DNA sequence: TGTGCCAGTAGTGTCAGCGGCTTGGGCGTCTTC. It is translated as CASSVSGLGVF.

This clonotype was counted a few times. The CDR3: CASGLGPGTEAFF. As DNA, the CDR3 is TGTGCTAGTGGTTTGGGACCGGGGACTGAAGCTTTCTTT. The chain employs TRBV12-5 and TRBJ1-1; D remains ambiguous. The CDR3 runs 13 residues. V shed 1 base and J shed 5 bases, with 8 bases lying between them. CDR1 is LGHNT and CDR2 is FRNRAP in the germline V gene.

There are many counts of this clonotype. The chain combines TRBV7-8 with TRBJ2-3; 10 nucleotides line up with TRBD2. Germline V gives CDR1 SGHVS, CDR2 FQNEAQ. V dropped 5 bases and J dropped 1; count of bases not matched to a gene: 3. The CDR3 extends over 15 amino acids. The CDR3 loop is CASSGGTSGTDTQYF. In DNA, the CDR3 is TGTGCCAGCAGCGGGGGGACTAGCGGCACAGATACGCAGTATTTT.

This clonotype was counted many times. The chain joins TRBV7-2 to TRBJ2-7; perhaps TRBD2 as D (5 bases). Trimming stripped 2 bases from V and 2 bases from J, with 13 bases between. The CDR3 length is 15 residues. From germline, CDR1 is SGHTA and CDR2 FQGNSA. The CDR3 bases are TGTGCCAGCAGCTTACAGCCAGGCGGGCCCTACGAGCAGTACTTC. Its protein is CASSLQPGGPYEQYF.

The chain joins TRBV2 to TRBJ2-5, with 10 bases identical to TRBD1. CDR3 length equals 15 residues. J gave up 5 bases and V 3 bases, and 6 bases lay outside the gene matches. Germline-derived CDR1 and CDR2 are SNHLY and FYNNEI. CDR3 sequence reads: CASSDGTGVFETQYF. DNA of the CDR3: TGTGCCAGCAGTGATGGGACAGGGGTGTTCGAGACCCAGTACTTC.

This chain uses TRBV28 with TRBJ2-1; TRBD2 matches at 9 bases. The V gene's germline CDR1 is MDHEN and CDR2 SYDVKM. After removal of 6 bases from V and 7 bases from J, the junction contained 10 bases not matched to a gene. The CDR3 totals 15 residues. The CDR3 is CASRGIAGEINEQFF. The CDR3 DNA sequence: TGTGCCAGCAGGGGAATAGCGGGAGAGATAAATGAGCAGTTCTTC.

A few counts support this clonotype. The chain is built from TRBV20-1 and TRBJ1-1, with TRBD1 as a possible D gene (6 bases). The CDR3 has 13 amino acids. The germline CDR1 and CDR2 sequences are DFQATT and SNEGSKA (reference sequence). V was shortened by 6 bases and J by 0 bases, with 11 bases between the two germline ends. The CDR3, as DNA: TGCAGTGCGGCAGGGGCGGTGAACACTGAAGCTTTCTTT. Protein product: CSAAGAVNTEAFF.

Only a few counts were recorded for this clonotype. The rearrangement links TRBV5-1 to TRBJ1-5; TRBD1 is a possible D gene (5 bases). The CDR3 covers 15 residues. CDR1 is SGHRS, CDR2 YFSETQ, per germline. V shed 0 bases and J shed 3 bases, with 10 bases lying between them. The CDR3, as DNA: TGCGCCAGCAGCTTGGACGGGACTTCCAATCAGCCCCAGCATTTT. Its translation: CASSLDGTSNQPQHF.

The chain joins TRBV20-1 to TRBJ2-5; D might be TRBD1 (5 bases). In germline, CDR1 is DFQATT, CDR2 SNEGSKA (reference sequence). The CDR3 is made up of 15 amino acids. The V end was cut by 5 bases, the J end by 3 bases, with 19 bases between. For the CDR3, the DNA is TGCAGTGCTTACCCGTCGGTCAGGGTCGAAGAGACCCAGTACTTC. Amino acids: CSAYPSVRVEETQYF.

V usage is TRBV19 and J usage is TRBJ2-1, with TRBD1 as a possible D gene (5 bases). The V gene lost 6 bases and the J gene lost 8 bases, with 14 bases spanning the gap. CDR1 LNHDA and CDR2 SQIVND come from the germline V gene (reference sequence). CDR3 length: 13 residues. CDR3 in amino acids: CASRDTNEDEQFF. CDR3 DNA: TGTGCCAGTAGGGACACAAACGAGGATGAGCAGTTCTTC.

This clonotype has a count of ten or more. The gene calls are TRBV7-2 and TRBJ1-2; D not resolved. Germline assignment: CDR1 SGHTA and CDR2 FQGNSA. The V end lost 1 base, the J end lost 4 bases, and 19 bases lay between the germline ends. The CDR3 sequence is 17 residues long. In nucleotides, the CDR3 is TGTGCCAGCAGCTTAGAGGCAGGTTCCCTGACCCTCTATGGCTACACCTTC. It encodes CASSLEAGSLTLYGYTF.

The J gene is TRBJ1-2, the V gene TRBV29-1; 7 positions match TRBD1. With 6 bases clipped from V and 4 bases from J, the junction kept 8 bases outside the gene matches. The CDR3 totals 13 residues. CDR1 and CDR2 from the germline V gene are SQVTM and ANQGSEA. CDR3 in amino acids: CSVGTGAGYGYTF. CDR3 sequence (DNA): TGCAGCGTGGGTACAGGGGCAGGCTATGGCTACACCTTC.

This clonotype has a handful of counts. The chain uses TRBV30 and TRBJ2-1; D is ambiguous. Germline V gene data show CDR1 as GTSNPN and CDR2 as SVGIG (reference sequence). V lost 0 bases and J 15 bases, leaving 15 bases between the germline ends. The CDR3 runs 12 residues. CDR3: CAWSVQFGLAFF. DNA of the CDR3: TGTGCCTGGAGTGTACAGTTTGGCCTGGCGTTCTTC.

The chain has TRBV6-5 and TRBJ2-1; 8 positions match TRBD1. J was trimmed by 8 bases and V by 1 base; bases with no gene match: 7. The CDR3 spans 15 residues. Germline values: CDR1 MNHEY, CDR2 SVGAGI. The CDR3 is CASSYFQGARDEQFF. The CDR3 bases are TGTGCCAGCAGTTACTTCCAGGGGGCTCGGGATGAGCAGTTCTTC.

This clonotype was seen a few times. The chain uses TRBV19 and TRBJ1-5, with TRBD1 as a possible D gene (6 bases). This CDR3 has 14 residues. Per the germline V gene, CDR1 is LNHDA and CDR2 is SQIVND (reference sequence). Trimming took 7 bases from V and 2 from J, leaving 12 bases between them. The CDR3 DNA follows: TGTGCCAGTAAACCCAGGGGTGGCAATCAGCCCCAGCATTTT. This encodes CASKPRGGNQPQHF.

This clonotype showed up many times. CDR3 sequence reads: CASSPGAAWEQYF. CDR3 nucleotide sequence: TGTGCCAGCAGCCCAGGAGCGGCTTGGGAGCAGTACTTC. This chain connects TRBV27 to TRBJ2-7; a possible D gene is TRBD2 (5 bases). Germline-derived CDR1 and CDR2 are MNHEY and SMNVEV (reference sequence). Trimming left V 6 bases short and J 7 bases short, with 16 bases between. The CDR3 has 13 amino acids.

This clonotype was picked up one time. The chain carries TRBV20-1 and TRBJ2-1; 15 nucleotides agree with TRBD2. Looked up from germline, CDR1 is DFQATT and CDR2 is SNEGSKA (reference sequence). V lost 2 bases to trimming and J lost 7 bases; unmatched junction nucleotides: 3. The CDR3 covers 15 residues. The CDR3 protein is CSARSGTSGGNEQFF. For the CDR3, the DNA is TGCAGTGCTAGATCTGGGACTAGCGGGGGGAATGAGCAGTTCTTC.

Ten or more counts support this clonotype. Here the CDR3 DNA reads TGTGCCAGCAGCGCCTACAGGGCCCAGTCACCCCTCCACTTT. Amino acids: CASSAYRAQSPLHF. The chain joins TRBV7-2 to TRBJ1-6; possible D gene TRBD1, 6 bases. This CDR3 has 14 residues. Germline V gene lookup returns CDR1 SGHTA and CDR2 FQGNSA. Deletions cut 5 bases from V and 10 bases from J, with 15 bases between.